Below are 21 T cell receptor beta chains sequenced from a single sample in a study of post-analysis software for immune sequencing data. Unique molecular identifiers tagged the TCR beta cDNA libraries. TCRdb re-called the PCR reads through MiXCR, storing one row per CDR3 protein. The sample has about 620,000 distinct CDR3 sequences, about 40% seen once. Study-level points and caveats: Patients had higher frequencies than controls of about 5 TRBV segments, including TRBV5-6, TRBV5-1 and TRBV20-1.

The antigens of these receptors remain unknown. The sequenced sample consisted of blood. These receptors were taken from a girl aged 5-17 years with multiple sclerosis.

The chain joins TRBV6-4 to TRBJ2-3; 9 nucleotides agree with TRBD2. The J segment lost 1 base and the V segment lost 3 bases, leaving 2 bases of the junction unmatched. The CDR3 is 15 residues long. Germline V CDR1 and CDR2: MRHNA, SNTAGT. CDR3 in DNA: TGTGCCAGCAGTGAGGAGCGGGAGGGCACAGATACGCAGTATTTT. This sequence encodes CASSEEREGTDTQYF.

The rearrangement joins TRBV12-3 or TRBV12-4 to TRBJ2-1, with 14 positions matching TRBD2. The CDR3 is 18 amino acids. Germline trimming cut 2 bases from V and 1 base from J; bases unmatched to any gene: 4. In DNA form, the CDR3 reads TGTGCCAGCAGTTTAAGATGGACTAGCGGGGGGTCCTACAATGAGCAGTTCTTC. Protein sequence: CASSLRWTSGGSYNEQFF.

V usage is TRBV15 and J usage is TRBJ1-6; tentative D call: TRBD1 (6 bases). CDR3 size: 15 residues. CDR1 is LNHNV and CDR2 is YYDKDF in the germline V gene (reference sequence). Trimming stripped 0 bases from V and 6 bases from J, with 9 bases between. The DNA of the CDR3 is TGTGCCACCAGCAGAGATGGGACACTTAATTCACCCCTCCACTTT. It translates to CATSRDGTLNSPLHF.

The chain uses TRBV29-1 and TRBJ2-7; D gene unclear. Trimming shortened V by 4 bases and J by 0 bases, and 7 bases separated the two germline ends. From germline, CDR1 is SQVTM and CDR2 ANQGSEA. The CDR3 consists of 12 residues. The CDR3 sequence is CSVVSGSYEQYF. For the CDR3, the DNA is TGCAGCGTTGTGTCGGGCTCCTACGAGCAGTACTTC.

In its sample, this clonotype was seen a few times. The germline gene is not matched at one end of the junction; a read error may be the cause. The chain employs TRBV7-7 and TRBJ2-5, with 10 bases lining up with TRBD2. The length of the CDR3 is 15 residues. Germline V lookup: CDR1 SSHAT, CDR2 FNYEAQ (reference sequence). The CDR3 coding sequence is TGTGCTAGCAGTACAACTAGCGGGGACGGGAAGACCCAGTACTTC. Amino acids: CASSTTSGDGKTQYF. The full variable domain, with the rest looked up from reference TRBV7-7 and TRBJ2-5, is GAGVSQSPRYKVTKRGQDVTLRCDPISSHATLYWYQQALGQGPEFLTYFNYEAQPDKSGLPSDRFSAERPEGSISTLTIQRTEQRDSAMYRCASSTTSGDGKTQYFGPGTRLLVL.

This clonotype was counted a few times. The rearrangement uses TRBV6-6 and TRBJ2-3, with no clear D. Germline V gene lookup returns CDR1 MNHNY and CDR2 SVGAGI (reference sequence). The CDR3 length is 12 residues. V was clipped by 6 bases and J by 4 bases, with 8 bases between them. The CDR3 bases are TGTGCCAGCAGAGAGACCTCAGATACGCAGTATTTT. Translation: CASRETSDTQYF.

The V gene is TRBV6-2 or TRBV6-3, the J gene TRBJ2-7; 10 nucleotides match TRBD2. The V gene end was trimmed by 2 bases and the J gene end by 0 bases; junction bases not matched to a gene: 7. The CDR3 length is 17 residues. In germline, CDR1 is MNHEY, CDR2 SVGEGT. Here the CDR3 DNA reads TGTGCCAGCAGTTACAGAAGAGCGGGAGGGAGCTCCTACGAGCAGTACTTC. Encoded protein: CASSYRRAGGSSYEQYF.

This rearrangement joins TRBV20-1 to TRBJ2-7; tentatively, D is TRBD1 (5 bases). V was trimmed by 3 bases and J by 3 bases, leaving 18 bases between them. The CDR3 sequence is 15 residues long. CDR1 is DFQATT and CDR2 is SNEGSKA in the germline V gene (reference sequence). The CDR3 DNA reads TGCAGTGCTAGGGGGCTCGCTTCTGCCTTCTACGAGCAGTACTTC. The encoded protein is CSARGLASAFYEQYF.

As DNA, the CDR3 is TGTGCCAGCAGCCACGAAGACAGGGGCTATGGCTACACCTTC. Protein product: CASSHEDRGYGYTF. This chain connects TRBV3-1 to TRBJ1-2, with 8 bases identical to TRBD1. CDR1 and CDR2 (germline): LGHDT, YNNKEL (reference sequence). The trim removed 3 bases at V and 4 bases at J, leaving 4 bases unmatched. CDR3 length: 14 residues. Filled out from reference TRBV3-1 and TRBJ1-2, the complete variable domain reads DTAVSQTPKYLVTQMGNDKSIKCEQNLGHDTMYWYKQDSKKFLKIMFSYNNKELIINETVPNRFSPKSPDKAHLNLHINSLELGDSAVYFCASSHEDRGYGYTFGSGTRLTVV.

The rearrangement links TRBV29-1 to TRBJ2-3; D ambiguous. V was pared by 4 bases and J by 2 bases, with 10 bases between. The CDR3 extends over 13 amino acids. The germline V gene has CDR1 SQVTM and CDR2 ANQGSEA. CDR3 in amino acids: CSVGVTLTDTQYF. The CDR3 DNA follows: TGCAGCGTTGGGGTCACCCTCACAGATACGCAGTATTTT.

The table lists this clonotype with a count of one. V gene TRBV30 combines with J gene TRBJ2-5; D is possibly TRBD1 (5 bases). This CDR3 contains 11 residues. Trimming removed 2 bases at V and 11 bases at J, with 12 bases between. The germline CDR1 and CDR2 sequences are GTSNPN and SVGIG (reference sequence). This CDR3 reads CAWSTGNEQYF. The CDR3 DNA reads as TGTGCCTGGAGTACAGGCAATGAGCAGTACTTC.

This rearrangement joins TRBV4-1 to TRBJ1-2; 7 bases fit TRBD1. This CDR3 spans 15 amino acids. Germline V CDR1 and CDR2: MGHRA, YSYEKL. V gave up 0 bases and J gave up 5 bases; unmatched junction bases: 6. CDR3 residues: CASSQEIDRAYGYTF. DNA of the CDR3: TGCGCCAGCAGCCAAGAGATCGACAGGGCATATGGCTACACCTTC.

This rearrangement joins TRBV7-8 to TRBJ2-5; D ambiguous. The germline gives CDR1 SGHVS, CDR2 FQNEAQ. CDR3 length equals 13 residues. V shed 1 base and J shed 6 bases, with 9 bases lying between them. In nucleotides, the CDR3 is TGTGCCAGCAGCTTAGTCCTATTCCAGACCCAGTACTTC. Protein: CASSLVLFQTQYF.

The V and J genes are TRBV5-5 and TRBJ2-7; D is unresolved. Deletions cut 4 bases from V and 3 bases from J, with 14 bases between. The CDR3 runs 14 residues. Per the germline V gene, CDR1 is SGHKS and CDR2 is YYEKEE (reference sequence). CDR3 coding DNA: TGTGCCAGCAGCACGTCAACGTCAGGCTACGAGCAGTACTTC. Translation gives CASSTSTSGYEQYF.

This chain connects TRBV7-7 to TRBJ2-1; D remains ambiguous. This CDR3 is built from 15 residues. Germline assignment: CDR1 SSHAT and CDR2 FNYEAQ (reference sequence). Trimming stripped 1 base from V and 1 base from J, with 8 bases between. The chain's CDR3 is CASSLGLTSYNEQFF. DNA of the CDR3: TGTGCCAGCAGCTTAGGACTGACTTCCTACAATGAGCAGTTCTTC.

V and J are TRBV20-1 and TRBJ1-2, with TRBD1 as a possible D gene (6 bases). Per germline, CDR1 DFQATT and CDR2 SNEGSKA (reference sequence). Trimming removed 8 bases at V and 0 bases at J, with 10 bases between. There are 12 residues in the CDR3. The CDR3 loop is CSSSGANYGYTF. In DNA, the CDR3 is TGCAGTTCGTCAGGGGCTAACTATGGCTACACCTTC.

This clonotype has only a few counts. The gene calls are TRBV6-6 and TRBJ1-2; a weak D match, TRBD1 (6 bases). Trimming removed 0 bases at V and 8 bases at J, with 13 bases between. Looked up from germline, CDR1 is MNHNY and CDR2 is SVGAGI (reference sequence). The CDR3 contains 14 residues. This CDR3 is CASSYSEGVEGYTF. CDR3 sequence (DNA): TGTGCCAGCAGTTACTCTGAGGGGGTAGAGGGCTACACCTTC.

This clonotype was counted only a few times. The chain combines TRBV10-3 with TRBJ2-7; D may be TRBD1 or TRBD2 (5 bases each). Germline-derived CDR1 and CDR2 are ENHRY and SYGVKD. Trimming took 0 bases from V and 0 from J, leaving 12 bases between them. The CDR3 has 16 residues. In nucleotides, the CDR3 is TGTGCCATCAGTGAGTCGGGGGTGAGAGACTCCTACGAGCAGTACTTC. It is translated as CAISESGVRDSYEQYF.

This clonotype occurred a few times. V gene TRBV9 combines with J gene TRBJ2-1; D remains unclear. The ends were cut back, 0 bases at V and 4 bases at J, with 8 bases in the middle. Germline CDR1 and CDR2: SGDLS and YYNGEE. The CDR3 has 14 residues. CDR3 coding DNA: TGTGCCAGCAGCGTAGATCGAGTATACAATGAGCAGTTCTTC. Translating gives CASSVDRVYNEQFF.

The chain is built from TRBV29-1 and TRBJ2-5; 10 bases are shared with TRBD1. The CDR3 contains 14 residues. The V segment lost 6 bases and the J segment 4 bases; nucleotides outside the gene matches: 8. Germline loops: CDR1 SQVTM, CDR2 ANQGSEA. Here the CDR3 reads CSVNGQGGRETQYF. CDR3 in DNA: TGCAGCGTCAACGGACAGGGGGGACGAGAGACCCAGTACTTC.

A few counts support this clonotype. V is TRBV7-9 and J is TRBJ1-2, with D unclear. The V end lost 6 bases, the J end lost 8 bases, and 13 bases lay between the germline ends. The CDR3 is 12 residues long. From germline, CDR1 is SEHNR and CDR2 FQNEAQ (reference sequence). This CDR3 is CASSFRTEGYTF. The CDR3 DNA sequence: TGTGCCAGCAGTTTCCGGACGGAAGGCTACACCTTC.